The present T cell receptor beta chain was sequenced within a study of cytotoxic CD8 clonotypes in ibrutinib-treated CLL. For the study at large: Partial responses totalled some 24 and complete responses 2; after median approximately 62 months, approximately 15 remained remitted and roughly twelve progressed.

Trimming at V came to 3 bases and at J to 3 bases, leaving 6 bases not matched to a gene. Per the germline V gene, CDR1 is LGHNA and CDR2 is YNFKEQ. This CDR3 spans 16 amino acids. Some clones are missing from TCRdb's copy, which holds only in-frame ones; the method was immunoSEQ multiplex PCR. This table has some 300,000 clones, around four fifths appearing once. Study-level findings and limits: Public clonotypes were uncommon and contracted or stayed stable on treatment.

Points on this clone: The antigen remains unidentified.

As input for TCR beta libraries, approximately 2 micrograms of genomic DNA came from cryopreserved PBMCs. The sequence came from a human donor with chronic lymphocytic leukemia. V is TRBV4-2 and J is TRBJ1-5; 9 bases are a match to TRBD1. Here the sequenced sample was PBMCs, taken before ibrutinib treatment. The DNA for the CDR3 is TGTGCCAGCAGCCAGGGGACAGGGACGTACAATCAGCCCCAGCATTTT. This encodes CASSQGTGTYNQPQHF.